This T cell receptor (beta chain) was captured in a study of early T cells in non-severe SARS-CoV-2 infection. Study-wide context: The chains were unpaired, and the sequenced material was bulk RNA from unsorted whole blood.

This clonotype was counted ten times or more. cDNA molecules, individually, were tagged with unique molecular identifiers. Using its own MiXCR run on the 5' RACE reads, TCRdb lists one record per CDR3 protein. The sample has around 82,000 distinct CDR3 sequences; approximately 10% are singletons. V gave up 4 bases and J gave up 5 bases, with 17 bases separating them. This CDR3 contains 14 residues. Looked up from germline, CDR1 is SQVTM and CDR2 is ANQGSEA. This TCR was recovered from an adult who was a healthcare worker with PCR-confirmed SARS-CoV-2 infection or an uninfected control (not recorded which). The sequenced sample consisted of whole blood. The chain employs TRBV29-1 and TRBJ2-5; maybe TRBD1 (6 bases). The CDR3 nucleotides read TGCAGCGTTGTATCTCCCAGGGGCGAGGAGACCCAGTACTTC. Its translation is CSVVSPRGEETQYF. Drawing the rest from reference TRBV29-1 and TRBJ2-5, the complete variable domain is SAVISQKPSRDICQRGTSLTIQCQVDSQVTMMFWYRQQPGQSLTLIATANQGSEATYESGFVIDKFPISRPNLTFSTLTVSNMSPEDSSIYLCSVVSPRGEETQYFGPGTRLLVL.